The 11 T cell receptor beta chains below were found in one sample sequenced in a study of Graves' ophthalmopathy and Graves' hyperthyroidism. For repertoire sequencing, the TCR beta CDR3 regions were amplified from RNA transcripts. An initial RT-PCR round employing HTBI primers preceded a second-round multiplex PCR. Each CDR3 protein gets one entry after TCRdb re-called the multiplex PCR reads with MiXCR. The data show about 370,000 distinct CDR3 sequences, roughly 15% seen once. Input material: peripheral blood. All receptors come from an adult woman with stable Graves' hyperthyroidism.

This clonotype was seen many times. The CDR3 DNA sequence: TGTGCCACCAGTGATTTGCACCGGGACAGGAGGGACACTGAAGCTTTCTTT. Its protein product is CATSDLHRDRRDTEAFF. V usage is TRBV24-1 and J usage is TRBJ1-1, with 8 nucleotides matching TRBD1. Germline V gene data show CDR1 as KGHDR and CDR2 as SFDVKD. The CDR3 has 17 amino acids. V gave up 0 bases and J gave up 3 bases; unmatched junction bases: 8.

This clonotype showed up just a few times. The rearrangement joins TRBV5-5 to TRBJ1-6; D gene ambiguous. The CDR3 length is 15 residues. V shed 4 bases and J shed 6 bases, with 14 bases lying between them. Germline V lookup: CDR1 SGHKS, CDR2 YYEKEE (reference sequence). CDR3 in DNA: TGTGCCAGCAGCAAGGAGTTGGTCTCTAATTCACCCCTCCACTTT. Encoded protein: CASSKELVSNSPLHF.

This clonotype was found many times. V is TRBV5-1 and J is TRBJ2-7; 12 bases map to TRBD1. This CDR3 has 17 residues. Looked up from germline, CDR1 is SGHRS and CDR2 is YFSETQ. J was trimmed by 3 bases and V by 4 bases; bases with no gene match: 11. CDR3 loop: CASSVGTGGMFGYEQYF. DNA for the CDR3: TGCGCCAGCAGCGTAGGGACAGGGGGCATGTTCGGCTACGAGCAGTACTTC. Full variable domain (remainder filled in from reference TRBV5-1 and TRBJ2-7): KAGVTQTPRYLIKTRGQQVTLSCSPISGHRSVSWYQQTPGQGLQFLFEYFSETQRNKGNFPGRFSGRQFSNSRSEMNVSTLELGDSALYLCASSVGTGGMFGYEQYFGPGTRLTVT.

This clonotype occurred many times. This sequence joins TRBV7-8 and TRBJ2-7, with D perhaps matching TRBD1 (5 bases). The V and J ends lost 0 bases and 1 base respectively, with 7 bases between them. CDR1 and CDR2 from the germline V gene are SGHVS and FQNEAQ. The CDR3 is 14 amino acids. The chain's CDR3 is CASSLAPGSYEQYF. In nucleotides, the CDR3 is TGTGCCAGCAGCTTAGCCCCAGGGTCCTACGAGCAGTACTTC.

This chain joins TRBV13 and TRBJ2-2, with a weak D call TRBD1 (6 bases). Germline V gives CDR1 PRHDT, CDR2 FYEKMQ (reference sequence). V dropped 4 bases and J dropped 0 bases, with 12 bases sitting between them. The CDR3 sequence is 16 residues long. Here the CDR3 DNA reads TGTGCCAGCAGCTCCCGACAGGCAACGAACACCGGGGAGCTGTTTTTT. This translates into CASSSRQATNTGELFF.

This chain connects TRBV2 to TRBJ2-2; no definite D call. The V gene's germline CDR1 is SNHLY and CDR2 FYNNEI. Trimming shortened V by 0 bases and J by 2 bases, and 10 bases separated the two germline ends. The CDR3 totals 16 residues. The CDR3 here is CASSEAVRLNTGELFF. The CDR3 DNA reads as TGTGCCAGCAGTGAAGCGGTTCGCTTAAACACCGGGGAGCTGTTTTTT.

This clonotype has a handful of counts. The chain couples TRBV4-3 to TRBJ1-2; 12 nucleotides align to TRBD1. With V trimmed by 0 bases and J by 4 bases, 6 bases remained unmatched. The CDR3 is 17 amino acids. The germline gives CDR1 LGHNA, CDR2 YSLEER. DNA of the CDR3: TGCGCCAGCAGCCAAGATCGGGGGACAGGGGGCATCTATGGCTACACCTTC. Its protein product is CASSQDRGTGGIYGYTF.

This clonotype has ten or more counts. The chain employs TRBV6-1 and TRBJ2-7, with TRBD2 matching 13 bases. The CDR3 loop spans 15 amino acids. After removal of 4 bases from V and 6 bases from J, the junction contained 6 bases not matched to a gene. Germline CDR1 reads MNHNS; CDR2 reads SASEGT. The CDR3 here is CASSVSGTSGAEQYF. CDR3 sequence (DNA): TGTGCCAGCAGTGTATCCGGGACTAGCGGGGCCGAGCAGTACTTC.

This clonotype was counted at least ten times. DNA of the CDR3: TGTGCCTGGACCTTACAGGGGAACACTGAAGCTTTCTTT. This codes for CAWTLQGNTEAFF. This chain joins TRBV30 and TRBJ1-1, with D possibly being TRBD1 (6 bases). The V end lost 4 bases, the J end lost 1 base, and 10 bases lay between the germline ends. From germline, CDR1 is GTSNPN and CDR2 SVGIG (reference sequence). The CDR3 contains 13 residues.

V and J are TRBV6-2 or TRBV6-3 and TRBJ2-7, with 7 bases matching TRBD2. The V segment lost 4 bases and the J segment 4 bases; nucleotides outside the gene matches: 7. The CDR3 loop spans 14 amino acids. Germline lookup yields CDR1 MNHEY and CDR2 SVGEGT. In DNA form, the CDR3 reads TGTGCCAGCAGTTCTCGTGGGAGGGCTTACGAGCAGTACTTC. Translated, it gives CASSSRGRAYEQYF.

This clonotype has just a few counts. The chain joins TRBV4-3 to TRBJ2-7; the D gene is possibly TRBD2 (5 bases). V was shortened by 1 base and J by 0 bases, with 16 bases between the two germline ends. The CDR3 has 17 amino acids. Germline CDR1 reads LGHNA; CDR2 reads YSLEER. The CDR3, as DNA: TGCGCCAGCAGCCAAGTGGTGCTGGGAGCAAGCTCCTACGAGCAGTACTTC. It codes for CASSQVVLGASSYEQYF.